These 20 T cell receptor beta chains were sequenced from one sample in a study of control samples from healthy donors and cancer patients. TCRdb's copy holds only in-frame clones and misses some; the assay was immunoSEQ multiplex PCR. The sample consists of 95,000 to 150,000 clones, 80% to 90% of them appearing once. Sequenced: blood. The receptors originated from a man in his forties in good health.

The chain combines TRBV2 with TRBJ1-5; D gene unclear. The CDR3 has 11 residues. Germline loops: CDR1 SNHLY, CDR2 FYNNEI. The V gene lost 8 bases and the J gene lost 4 bases, with 6 bases spanning the gap. In DNA, the CDR3 is TGTGCCAGCTCGCTTAATCAGCCCCAGCATTTT. Translation gives CASSLNQPQHF. Combining the CDR3 with reference TRBV2 and TRBJ1-5 gives the whole variable domain EPEVTQTPSHQVTQMGQEVILRCVPISNHLYFYWYRQILGQKVEFLVSFYNNEISEKSEIFDDQFSVERPDGSNFTLKIRSTKLEDSAMYFCASSLNQPQHFGDGTRLSIL.

The genes are TRBV5-4 and TRBJ1-2; D possibly corresponds to TRBD1 (6 bases). Germline values: CDR1 SGHNT, CDR2 YYREEE (reference sequence). The V gene lost 3 bases and the J gene lost 3 bases, with 9 bases spanning the gap. CDR3 length: 13 amino acids. CDR3 region: CASSSQGYYGYTF. In nucleotides, the CDR3 is TGTGCCAGCAGCTCCCAGGGGTACTATGGCTACACCTTC.

This clone was detected once. This sequence joins TRBV7-9 and TRBJ2-7; 8 nucleotides match TRBD1. The V gene end was trimmed by 4 bases and the J gene end by 3 bases; junction bases not matched to a gene: 2. Germline CDR1 reads SEHNR; CDR2 reads FQNEAQ (reference sequence). The CDR3 has 13 amino acids. CDR3 DNA: TGTGCCAGCAGCTATGACAGGGGCTACGAGCAGTACTTC. Its protein is CASSYDRGYEQYF. Complete variable domain (other parts from reference TRBV7-9 and TRBJ2-7): DTGVSQNPRHKITKRGQNVTFRCDPISEHNRLYWYRQTLGQGPEFLTYFQNEAQLEKSRLLSDRFSAERPKGSFSTLEIQRTEQGDSAMYLCASSYDRGYEQYFGPGTRLTVT.

The rearrangement uses TRBV5-1 and TRBJ2-2; D gene unclear. This CDR3 has 14 residues. Germline V gives CDR1 SGHRS, CDR2 YFSETQ. V shed 4 bases and J shed 5 bases, with 12 bases lying between them. CDR3 in DNA: TGCGCCAGCAGCCACGACTTGAGGACCGGGGAGCTGTTTTTT. It codes for CASSHDLRTGELFF.

This clone has just a few counts. This sample includes further DNA sequences coding for the same CDR3. The chain couples TRBV19 to TRBJ1-4; weak D call: TRBD1 (5 bases). Germline CDR1 and CDR2: LNHDA and SQIVND (reference sequence). Between the trimmed V and J ends, which lost 6 bases and 3 bases, there was a span of 11 bases. CDR3 length: 14 amino acids. The CDR3 coding sequence is TGTGCCAGTAGCCAGGGAGTAGCTAATGAAAAACTGTTTTTT. It is translated as CASSQGVANEKLFF.

This sequence joins TRBV20-1 and TRBJ2-7; D gene unclear. Per germline, CDR1 DFQATT and CDR2 SNEGSKA (reference sequence). V lost 0 bases and J lost 6, with 6 bases in between. The CDR3 loop spans 11 amino acids. This CDR3 is CSARESVEQYF. CDR3 coding DNA: TGCAGTGCTAGAGAGTCCGTCGAGCAGTACTTC.

V gene TRBV11-3 combines with J gene TRBJ1-4; tentatively, D is TRBD1 (5 bases). CDR3 length: 14 residues. Germline V gene sequence: CDR1 SGHNT, CDR2 YENEEA. Deletions cut 5 bases from V and 5 bases from J, with 12 bases between. The chain's CDR3 is CASSRGRGNEKLFF. The CDR3 DNA reads as TGTGCCAGCAGCCGGGGCCGAGGCAATGAAAAACTGTTTTTT.

The chain's CDR3 is CASSSEGQLSTDTQYF. The CDR3 region has the DNA TGTGCCAGCAGCTCGGAGGGACAACTTAGCACAGATACGCAGTATTTT. The chain couples TRBV7-2 to TRBJ2-3; D might be TRBD1 or TRBD2, each matching 6 bases. The germline V gene has CDR1 SGHTA and CDR2 FQGNSA. This CDR3 has 16 residues. V was clipped by 4 bases and J by 0 bases, with 14 bases between them.

This sequence joins TRBV2 and TRBJ1-6; weak D call: TRBD1 (5 bases). The CDR3 extends over 14 amino acids. The V gene lost 6 bases and the J gene lost 7 bases, with 13 bases spanning the gap. Germline lookup yields CDR1 SNHLY and CDR2 FYNNEI. CDR3: CASSSRDLNSPLHF. CDR3 bases: TGTGCCAGCAGCTCCAGGGATTTAAATTCACCCCTCCACTTT.

The V and J genes are TRBV4-2 and TRBJ2-1; either TRBD1 or TRBD2 may supply D (5 bases each). This CDR3 has 16 amino acids. Trimming cost V 3 bases and J 0 bases, with 12 bases left between them. The germline V gene has CDR1 LGHNA and CDR2 YNFKEQ. CDR3 residues: CASSHVTRGSYNEQFF. CDR3 DNA: TGTGCCAGCAGCCACGTCACTAGGGGCTCCTACAATGAGCAGTTCTTC.

This clone was recorded a few times. The chain couples TRBV6-5 to TRBJ1-2; perhaps TRBD1 as D (6 bases). Germline CDR1 MNHEY, CDR2 SVGAGI. V lost 2 bases to trimming and J lost 4 bases, with 11 bases between them. The CDR3 length is 14 residues. The CDR3 spells CASSYLARGYGYTF. As DNA, the CDR3 is TGTGCCAGCAGTTACCTGGCCAGGGGCTATGGCTACACCTTC.

The V and J genes are TRBV6-5 and TRBJ2-7; possibly TRBD1 for D (6 bases). Trimming removed 11 bases at V and 2 bases at J, with 13 bases between. CDR3 length: 12 residues. The germline V gene encodes CDR1 MNHEY and CDR2 SVGAGI. This CDR3 reads CAARTAAYEQYF. As DNA, the CDR3 is TGTGCCGCACGGACAGCTGCCTACGAGCAGTACTTC.

With regard to this clone: Other DNA sequences in this sample translate to the same CDR3. The chain recombines TRBV9 with TRBJ2-2; perhaps TRBD1 as D (6 bases). Germline CDR1 and CDR2: SGDLS and YYNGEE. CDR3 length: 17 amino acids. The V gene lost 4 bases and the J gene lost 1 base, with 17 bases spanning the gap. The CDR3 bases are TGTGCCAGCAGCTCACACAGGGCGGTGGGGAACACCGGGGAGCTGTTTTTT. It specifies CASSSHRAVGNTGELFF. The full variable domain, its missing parts supplied by reference TRBV9 and TRBJ2-2, is DSGVTQTPKHLITATGQRVTLRCSPRSGDLSVYWYQQSLDQGLQFLIQYYNGEERAKGNILERFSAQQFPDLHSELNLSSLELGDSALYFCASSSHRAVGNTGELFFGEGSRLTVL.

J is TRBJ2-2 and V is TRBV21-1; the DNA was not used to check the table's D call, TRBD2. TRBV21-1 is shown as a pseudogene. There are 16 residues in the CDR3. The CDR3 loop reads CASSTSLSADTGELFF. DNA for the CDR3: TGTGCCAGCAGCACCAGTCTTTCTGCGGACACCGGGGAGCTGTTTTTT.

This rearrangement joins TRBV5-1 to TRBJ1-1; D is unresolved. Per the germline V gene, CDR1 is SGHRS and CDR2 is YFSETQ. This CDR3 contains 13 residues. Trimming took 4 bases from V and 1 from J, leaving 8 bases between them. The CDR3 bases are TGCGCCAGCAGCCCTACACCGAACACTGAAGCTTTCTTT. Its protein product is CASSPTPNTEAFF.

As DNA, the CDR3 is TGTGCCAGCAACCTAGCGGGAGATGGAGAGACCCAGTACTTC. This codes for CASNLAGDGETQYF. The V and J genes are TRBV11-3 and TRBJ2-5, with 10 bases that match TRBD2. CDR3 length: 14 residues. Per the germline V gene, CDR1 is SGHNT and CDR2 is YENEEA. V lost 7 bases and J lost 4; bases outside the gene matches: 6.

The chain couples TRBV3-1 (or the pseudogene TRBV3-2) to TRBJ1-4; D possibly corresponds to TRBD1 (6 bases). V was pared by 4 bases and J by 7 bases, with 19 bases between. In germline, CDR1 is LGHDT, CDR2 YNNKEL (reference sequence). CDR3 length: 16 amino acids. CDR3 protein: CASSLRMSGRGEKLFF. CDR3 in DNA: TGTGCCAGCAGCCTGCGTATGTCCGGCAGGGGTGAAAAACTGTTTTTT.

The V and J genes are TRBV18 and TRBJ2-6; no definite D call. With 3 bases removed from V and 2 bases from J, the gap between germline ends came to 11 bases. The germline V gene has CDR1 KGHSH and CDR2 LQKENI. The CDR3 consists of 16 residues. CDR3 amino acids: CASSPPHSTGANVLTF. The CDR3 DNA is TGTGCCAGCTCACCTCCTCATTCGACTGGGGCCAACGTCCTGACTTTC. The whole variable domain, filled in from reference TRBV18 and TRBJ2-6, reads NAGVMQNPRHLVRRRGQEARLRCSPMKGHSHVYWYRQLPEEGLKFMVYLQKENIIDESGMPKERFSAEFPKEGPSILRIQQVVRGDSAAYFCASSPPHSTGANVLTFGAGSRLTVL.

The CDR3 coding sequence is TGTGCCAGCAGCTTATTAGGACCGAGTTACTCCTATAATTCACCCCTCCACTTT. Translated: CASSLLGPSYSYNSPLHF. The rearrangement links TRBV7-2 to TRBJ1-6; D remains ambiguous. Per germline, CDR1 SGHTA and CDR2 FQGNSA. This CDR3 has 18 residues. Trimming took off 2 bases at V and 0 bases at J, with 14 bases between the two ends. Drawing the rest from reference TRBV7-2 and TRBJ1-6, the complete variable domain is GAGVSQSPSNKVTEKGKDVELRCDPISGHTALYWYRQSLGQGLEFLIYFQGNSAPDKSGLPSDRFSAERTGGSVSTLTIQRTQQEDSAVYLCASSLLGPSYSYNSPLHFGNGTRLTVT.

This clone turned up a few times. V usage is TRBV30 and J usage is TRBJ1-1; D remains ambiguous. Between the trimmed V and J ends, which lost 5 bases and 5 bases, there was a span of 15 bases. The CDR3 runs 13 residues. Germline lookup yields CDR1 GTSNPN and CDR2 SVGIG (reference sequence). CDR3 in amino acids: CAWAKTWGTEAFF. CDR3 sequence (DNA): TGTGCCTGGGCTAAAACTTGGGGAACTGAAGCTTTCTTT.